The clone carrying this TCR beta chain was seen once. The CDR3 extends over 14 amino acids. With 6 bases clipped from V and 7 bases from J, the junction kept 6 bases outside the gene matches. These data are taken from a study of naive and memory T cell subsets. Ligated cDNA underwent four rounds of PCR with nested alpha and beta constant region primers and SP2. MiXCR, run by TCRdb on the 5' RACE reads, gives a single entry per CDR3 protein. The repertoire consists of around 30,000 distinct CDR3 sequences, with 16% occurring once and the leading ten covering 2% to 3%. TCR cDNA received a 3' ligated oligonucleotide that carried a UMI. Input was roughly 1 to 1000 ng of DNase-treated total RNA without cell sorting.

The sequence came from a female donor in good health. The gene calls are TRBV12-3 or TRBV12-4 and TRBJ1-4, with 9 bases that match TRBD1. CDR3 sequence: CASRDGTGPEKLFF. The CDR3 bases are TGTGCCAGCAGGGACGGGACAGGGCCTGAAAAACTGTTTTTT.